Shown below are 25 T cell receptor beta chains from a single sample sequenced in a study of CD8 T cells in ankylosing spondylitis. Study-wide findings and caveats: Ankylosing spondylitis blood seemed to carry a telltale TCR beta motif made of eight or nine highly homologous variants.

A single record per CDR3 protein comes from TCRdb applying MiXCR to the 5' RACE reads. This table holds about 510,000 distinct CDR3 sequences, about 5% found once. No antigen has been identified for these receptors. The specimen was blood, either unsorted or a sorted T cell fraction (not recorded which). All receptors come from a male donor with ankylosing spondylitis.

This clonotype was seen ten or more times. The chain is built from TRBV7-2 and TRBJ1-2, with D perhaps matching TRBD1 (6 bases). Germline V gives CDR1 SGHTA, CDR2 FQGNSA. The CDR3 loop spans 12 amino acids. Trimming pared 4 bases from V and 5 bases from J, leaving 8 bases between. The CDR3 coding sequence is TGTGCCAGCAGCTCACAGGGTTATGGCTACACCTTC. Translated: CASSSQGYGYTF.

The rearrangement joins TRBV7-2 to TRBJ2-3, with a tentative D call TRBD2 (5 bases). The germline V and J ends were trimmed by 1 base and 5 bases, with 10 bases remaining between them. Germline V gene sequence: CDR1 SGHTA, CDR2 FQGNSA. This CDR3 spans 14 amino acids. The CDR3 loop is CASSLEAVQDTQYF. Here the CDR3 DNA reads TGTGCCAGCAGCTTAGAAGCGGTCCAAGATACGCAGTATTTT.

This clonotype occurred many times. This chain uses TRBV29-1 with TRBJ2-2, with 8 nucleotides matching TRBD1. Germline CDR1 and CDR2: SQVTM and ANQGSEA. The CDR3 spans 14 residues. Unmatched junction bases numbered 3, after V lost 5 bases and J lost 1 base. CDR3 DNA sequence: TGCAGCGTTTACAGGGGGAGGAACACCGGGGAGCTGTTTTTT. This encodes CSVYRGRNTGELFF.

This clonotype was seen repeatedly, ten times or more. This chain joins TRBV4-3 and TRBJ2-5, with D maybe TRBD1 (5 bases). V gave up 3 bases and J gave up 4 bases, with 18 bases separating them. Germline V gene data show CDR1 as LGHNA and CDR2 as YSLEER. The CDR3 covers 16 residues. CDR3 nucleotide sequence: TGCGCCAGCAGCCAGGGTACAGGAGTGCGTTCAGAGACCCAGTACTTC. This translates into CASSQGTGVRSETQYF.

This clonotype was found many times. The chain carries TRBV20-1 and TRBJ1-3; D perhaps matches TRBD1 (5 bases). Germline CDR1 is DFQATT and CDR2 is SNEGSKA (reference sequence). V was clipped by 5 bases and J by 5 bases, with 13 bases between them. The CDR3 runs to 13 residues. The CDR3: CSARDVLRNTIYF. For the CDR3, the DNA is TGCAGTGCTCGGGACGTGTTACGAAACACCATATATTTT.

Many counts were recorded for this clonotype. The chain carries TRBV5-1 and TRBJ2-7, with 7 bases identical to TRBD1. The CDR3 loop spans 14 amino acids. CDR1 and CDR2 (germline): SGHRS, YFSETQ. Unmatched junction bases numbered 5, after V lost 3 bases and J lost 2 bases. In nucleotides, the CDR3 is TGCGCCAGCAGCTACGGACAGGTAACCTACGAGCAGTACTTC. This translates into CASSYGQVTYEQYF.

This clonotype was seen ten or more times. The chain combines TRBV20-1 with TRBJ1-1; no definite D call. CDR1 and CDR2 from the germline V gene are DFQATT and SNEGSKA (reference sequence). This CDR3 is built from 14 residues. Trimming removed 0 bases at V and 1 base at J, with 9 bases between. The CDR3, as DNA: TGCAGTGCTAGAGAGAGGACTCGGAACACTGAAGCTTTCTTT. It encodes CSARERTRNTEAFF.

The table lists this clonotype with many counts. The chain joins TRBV11-2 to TRBJ1-2; D unclear. The V gene lost 5 bases and the J gene lost 8 bases, with 15 bases spanning the gap. Germline CDR1 SGHAT, CDR2 FQNNGV. The CDR3 runs to 13 residues. The CDR3 is CASSASDGGGYTF. As DNA, the CDR3 is TGTGCCAGCAGCGCGTCGGACGGCGGGGGCTACACCTTC. Combining the CDR3 with reference TRBV11-2 and TRBJ1-2 gives the whole variable domain EAGVAQSPRYKIIEKRQSVAFWCNPISGHATLYWYQQILGQGPKLLIQFQNNGVVDDSQLPKDRFSAERLKGVDSTLKIQPAKLEDSAVYLCASSASDGGGYTFGSGTRLTVV.

This clonotype showed up many times. V gene TRBV7-2 combines with J gene TRBJ1-2; unclear D gene. In germline, CDR1 is SGHTA, CDR2 FQGNSA. This CDR3 is built from 13 residues. The germline V and J ends were trimmed by 2 bases and 0 bases, with 4 bases remaining between them. CDR3 bases: TGTGCCAGCAGCTTAACAGCTAACTATGGCTACACCTTC. It yields the protein CASSLTANYGYTF.

This sequence joins TRBV6-5 and TRBJ2-7; no firm D call. The V end lost 0 bases, the J end lost 0 bases, and 9 bases lay between the germline ends. The CDR3 is 15 residues long. CDR1 MNHEY and CDR2 SVGAGI come from the germline V gene. CDR3 coding DNA: TGTGCCAGCAGTTACTCCCCCGAGAGCTCCTACGAGCAGTACTTC. Translating it yields CASSYSPESSYEQYF.

The sample holds many counts of this clonotype. The rearrangement links TRBV5-1 to TRBJ2-7; 11 positions agree with TRBD2. CDR3 length equals 15 residues. The V gene's germline CDR1 is SGHRS and CDR2 YFSETQ. V dropped 2 bases and J dropped 6; count of bases not matched to a gene: 7. CDR3 sequence reads: CASSFELAGVTEQYF. The CDR3 DNA sequence: TGCGCCAGCAGCTTCGAACTAGCGGGAGTTACCGAGCAGTACTTC.

This clonotype was seen repeatedly, ten times or more. The rearrangement uses TRBV25-1 and TRBJ2-5, with D perhaps TRBD1 (5 bases). The CDR3 has 15 amino acids. Germline V lookup: CDR1 MGHDK, CDR2 SYGVNS. V was pared by 4 bases and J by 2 bases, with 14 bases between. In DNA form, the CDR3 reads TGTGCCAGCAGTGGCGAAACAGGTTTACAAGAGACCCAGTACTTC. This translates into CASSGETGLQETQYF.

This clonotype was recorded at least ten times. V and J are TRBV20-1 and TRBJ1-6; 7 bases align to TRBD1. The V and J ends lost 3 bases and 8 bases, in that order; junction bases with no gene match: 4. The V gene's germline CDR1 is DFQATT and CDR2 SNEGSKA (reference sequence). CDR3 size: 13 residues. CDR3 in amino acids: CSASPTGDSPLHF. The CDR3 DNA sequence: TGCAGTGCTAGCCCTACAGGGGATTCACCCCTCCACTTT.

This clonotype occurred many times. V usage is TRBV20-1 and J usage is TRBJ2-3; possible D gene TRBD2, 7 bases. The germline V gene encodes CDR1 DFQATT and CDR2 SNEGSKA (reference sequence). Trimming stripped 5 bases from V and 2 bases from J, with 14 bases between. The CDR3 runs 14 residues. The CDR3 spells CSAHRGAVTDTQYF. The CDR3 nucleotides read TGCAGTGCTCATCGGGGGGCCGTCACAGATACGCAGTATTTT.

The rearrangement joins TRBV9 to TRBJ1-2; 12 bases agree with TRBD1. The germline V gene encodes CDR1 SGDLS and CDR2 YYNGEE. The CDR3 sequence is 19 residues long. The V gene end was trimmed by 3 bases and the J gene end by 4 bases; junction bases not matched to a gene: 16. The DNA for the CDR3 is TGTGCCAGCAGCGCCCACAGGGACAGGGGGCGCGTCGGTTTCTATGGCTACACCTTC. This translates into CASSAHRDRGRVGFYGYTF. Filled out from reference TRBV9 and TRBJ1-2, the complete variable domain reads DSGVTQTPKHLITATGQRVTLRCSPRSGDLSVYWYQQSLDQGLQFLIQYYNGEERAKGNILERFSAQQFPDLHSELNLSSLELGDSALYFCASSAHRDRGRVGFYGYTFGSGTRLTVV.

This clonotype was counted at least ten times. The chain employs TRBV4-3 and TRBJ2-5; D may be TRBD2 (6 bases). Germline CDR1 and CDR2: LGHNA and YSLEER. V was clipped by 0 bases and J by 7 bases, with 15 bases between them. The CDR3 is made up of 15 amino acids. CDR3 DNA: TGCGCCAGCAGCCAAGACCGGGACTCCACTGGGACCCAGTACTTC. Protein sequence: CASSQDRDSTGTQYF.

The chain recombines TRBV7-2 with TRBJ2-7; 9 nucleotides align to TRBD2. With V trimmed by 3 bases and J by 3 bases, 6 bases remained unmatched. Germline V CDR1 and CDR2: SGHTA, FQGNSA. This CDR3 spans 15 amino acids. The CDR3 spells CASSFQGGGGYEQYF. Written as DNA, the CDR3 is TGTGCCAGCAGCTTTCAGGGCGGGGGGGGCTACGAGCAGTACTTC.

The genes are TRBV9 and TRBJ1-2; D is perhaps TRBD1 (5 bases). The length of the CDR3 is 14 residues. The germline gives CDR1 SGDLS, CDR2 YYNGEE. Trimming cost V 0 bases and J 5 bases, with 11 bases left between them. The CDR3 DNA follows: TGTGCCAGCAGCGTAGACGGGACTCCGTATGGCTACACCTTC. It codes for CASSVDGTPYGYTF.

The gene calls are TRBV4-2 and TRBJ2-7; D is ambiguous. V was cut by 0 bases and J by 2 bases, with 17 bases left in between. The CDR3 is 17 residues long. In germline, CDR1 is LGHNA, CDR2 YNFKEQ. The DNA of the CDR3 is TGTGCCAGCAGCCAAGAGGTCCATGCCGCGACCGCCTACGAGCAGTACTTC. Amino acids: CASSQEVHAATAYEQYF.

This clonotype was recorded at least ten times. The chain links TRBV7-9 to TRBJ2-2; D is undetermined. The V gene's germline CDR1 is SEHNR and CDR2 FQNEAQ (reference sequence). The CDR3 is 14 amino acids. The germline V and J ends were trimmed by 6 bases and 0 bases, with 8 bases remaining between them. In DNA, the CDR3 is TGTGCCAGCAGAGCCACAACGAACACCGGGGAGCTGTTTTTT. Translated: CASRATTNTGELFF.

This clonotype was counted ten times or more. CDR3 in amino acids: CASSHFGQGGTEAFF. For the CDR3, the DNA is TGTGCCAGCAGCCATTTCGGACAGGGGGGCACTGAAGCTTTCTTT. The chain carries TRBV14 and TRBJ1-1, with TRBD1 matching 10 bases. The CDR3 sequence is 15 residues long. CDR1 is SGHDN and CDR2 is FVKESK in the germline V gene. V dropped 3 bases and J dropped 4; count of bases not matched to a gene: 5.

This clonotype was counted many times. The chain has TRBV7-9 and TRBJ2-3; tentative D call: TRBD1 (6 bases). The V end was cut by 2 bases, the J end by 3 bases, with 9 bases between. This CDR3 is built from 14 residues. Germline V gene sequence: CDR1 SEHNR, CDR2 FQNEAQ (reference sequence). The CDR3: CASSLPDSTDTQYF. The CDR3 region has the DNA TGTGCCAGCAGCTTACCGGACAGTACAGATACGCAGTATTTT.

This clonotype was found many times. The CDR3 nucleotides read TGCGCCAGCAGGATTCGGTCGGAGGGTTTAAACTATGGCTACACCTTC. It specifies CASRIRSEGLNYGYTF. The chain carries TRBV5-1 and TRBJ1-2; D is unresolved. This CDR3 spans 16 amino acids. Trimming stripped 5 bases from V and 2 bases from J, with 19 bases between. Germline V CDR1 and CDR2: SGHRS, YFSETQ.

At least ten counts were recorded for this clonotype. The chain uses TRBV29-1 and TRBJ2-7; D is unclear. V was pared by 6 bases and J by 5 bases, with 17 bases between. In germline, CDR1 is SQVTM, CDR2 ANQGSEA. The CDR3 length is 13 residues. Written as DNA, the CDR3 is TGCAGCGTCGCTCGGACCCTCCGTCACGAGCAGTACTTC. It yields the protein CSVARTLRHEQYF.

The sample holds many counts of this clonotype. DNA of the CDR3: TGTGCCAGCAGTTCCCCCCATGGCGGGGGTGACACAGATACGCAGTATTTT. It codes for CASSSPHGGGDTDTQYF. The chain couples TRBV28 to TRBJ2-3; 7 bases line up with TRBD2. Looked up from germline, CDR1 is MDHEN and CDR2 is SYDVKM. The CDR3 consists of 17 residues. V was clipped by 4 bases and J by 2 bases; unmatched bases: 12.